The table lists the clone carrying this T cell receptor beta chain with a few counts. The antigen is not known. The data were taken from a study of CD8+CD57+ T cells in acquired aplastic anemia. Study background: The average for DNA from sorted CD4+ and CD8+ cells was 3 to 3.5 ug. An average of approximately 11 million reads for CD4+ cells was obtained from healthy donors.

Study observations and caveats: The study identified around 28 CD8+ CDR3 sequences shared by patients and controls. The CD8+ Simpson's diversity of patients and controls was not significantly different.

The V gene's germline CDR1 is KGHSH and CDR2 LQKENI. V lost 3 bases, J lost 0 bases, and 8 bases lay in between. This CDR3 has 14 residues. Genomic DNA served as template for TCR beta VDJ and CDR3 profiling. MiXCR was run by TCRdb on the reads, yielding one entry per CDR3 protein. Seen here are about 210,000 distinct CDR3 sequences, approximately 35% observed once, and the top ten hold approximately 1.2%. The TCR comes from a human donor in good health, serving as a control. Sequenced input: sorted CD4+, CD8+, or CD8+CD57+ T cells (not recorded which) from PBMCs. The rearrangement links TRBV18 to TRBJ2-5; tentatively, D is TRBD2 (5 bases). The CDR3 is CASSPTGDQETQYF. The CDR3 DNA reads TGTGCCAGCTCACCCACCGGGGACCAAGAGACCCAGTACTTC.